This entry lists 12 T cell receptor beta chains sequenced from one sample in a study of cytomegalovirus exposure and HLA in healthy donors. 60 Vbeta and 13 Jbeta primers were used in PCR. Only in-frame clones appear in the TCRdb table, and some are missing; sequencing was by immunoSEQ multiplex PCR. The table shows more than 95,000 clones, with 70% to 85% occurring only once. The sequenced material came from PBMCs. These receptors all come from a man between 18 and 29 years old in good health and CMV-seronegative.

This clone was observed at least ten times. V and J are TRBV4-2 and TRBJ1-6, with 8 bases that match TRBD1. Looked up from germline, CDR1 is LGHNA and CDR2 is YNFKEQ. V was pared by 3 bases and J by 7 bases, with 8 bases of the junction left unmatched. The CDR3 contains 16 residues. The CDR3, as DNA: TGTGCCAGCAGCCAGGTAAACAGGGGGTCAAATTCACCCCTCCACTTT. It encodes CASSQVNRGSNSPLHF.

The chain joins TRBV9 to TRBJ1-2; TRBD1 matches 7 bases. Trimming at V came to 7 bases and at J to 2 bases, leaving 8 bases not matched to a gene. CDR1 is SGDLS and CDR2 is YYNGEE in the germline V gene. The CDR3 has 14 amino acids. The CDR3 sequence is CASSQQGRNYGYTF. As DNA, the CDR3 is TGTGCCAGCTCACAACAGGGGCGGAACTATGGCTACACCTTC.

This clone was counted a few times. The CDR3 region has the DNA TGTGCCAGCAGCGAACGACGTGGCGGGGGGACCTACAATGAGCAGTTCTTC. This sequence encodes CASSERRGGGTYNEQFF. The chain recombines TRBV13 with TRBJ2-1, with TRBD2 matching over 8 bases. Unmatched junction bases numbered 11, after V lost 5 bases and J lost 2 bases. There are 17 residues in the CDR3. CDR1 and CDR2 from the germline V gene are PRHDT and FYEKMQ (reference sequence).

The V call is TRBV4-2, the J call TRBJ2-3, with D possibly TRBD2 on 5 matching bases. Per the germline V gene, CDR1 is LGHNA and CDR2 is YNFKEQ. The V end was cut by 0 bases, the J end by 0 bases, with 13 bases between. The CDR3 contains 17 residues. The CDR3 DNA reads TGTGCCAGCAGCCAAGATCTAGCCAGGCCCAGCACAGATACGCAGTATTTT. Its protein is CASSQDLARPSTDTQYF.

J is TRBJ1-3 and V is TRBV5-1; weak D call: TRBD1 (5 bases). The germline V gene encodes CDR1 SGHRS and CDR2 YFSETQ. Trimming removed 3 bases at V and 10 bases at J, with 14 bases between. The CDR3 sequence is 13 residues long. The CDR3 nucleotides are TGCGCCAGCAGCTATTCCCAGGGAACGACCATATATTTT. This translates into CASSYSQGTTIYF.

This chain links TRBV6-5 with TRBJ2-1; D is undetermined. The CDR3 runs 14 residues. Germline assignment: CDR1 MNHEY and CDR2 SVGAGI. V was shortened by 5 bases and J by 0 bases, with 8 bases between the two germline ends. The CDR3 nucleotides are TGTGCCAGCAGTATAGAGCCCTCCTACAATGAGCAGTTCTTC. Translating it yields CASSIEPSYNEQFF.

V usage is TRBV18 and J usage is TRBJ1-2; D remains ambiguous. Germline CDR1 and CDR2: KGHSH and LQKENI. The CDR3 covers 17 residues. V lost 3 bases, J lost 7 bases, and 24 bases lay in between. The chain's CDR3 is CASSPINDSPRTSGYTF. The CDR3 nucleotides read TGTGCCAGCTCACCTATAAACGACTCCCCTCGGACTAGTGGCTACACCTTC.

This clone was observed a handful of times. J is TRBJ2-7 and V is TRBV5-1; 7 nucleotides agree with TRBD2. The trim removed 0 bases at V and 3 bases at J, leaving 0 bases unmatched. The germline gives CDR1 SGHRS, CDR2 YFSETQ. The CDR3 runs to 13 residues. CDR3 bases: TGCGCCAGCAGCTTGGGGGGGGGCTACGAGCAGTACTTC. It codes for CASSLGGGYEQYF.

The gene calls are TRBV7-4 and TRBJ2-1, with 10 bases matching TRBD2. The trim removed 2 bases at V and 8 bases at J, leaving 9 bases unmatched. Germline CDR1 and CDR2: SGHVT and SQSDAQ. There are 16 residues in the CDR3. CDR3 DNA: TGTGCCAGCAGCTTAACGCCAGCGGGGGGGAGGGATGAGCAGTTCTTC. The encoded protein is CASSLTPAGGRDEQFF.

The CDR3 is CSVERLALLLNTEAFF. The CDR3 nucleotides are TGCAGCGTTGAAAGGCTAGCGCTCCTACTTAACACTGAAGCTTTCTTT. This chain joins TRBV29-1 and TRBJ1-1; D is ambiguous. This CDR3 has 16 amino acids. V dropped 2 bases and J dropped 2 bases, with 18 bases sitting between them. Germline V gene lookup returns CDR1 SQVTM and CDR2 ANQGSEA.

The chain joins TRBV5-1 to TRBJ2-6, with D perhaps matching TRBD1 (5 bases). Trimming left V 1 base short and J 0 bases short, with 11 bases between. The CDR3 has 17 amino acids. Germline V gene lookup returns CDR1 SGHRS and CDR2 YFSETQ. The CDR3 nucleotides are TGCGCCAGCAGCTTGCAGGGCGGCCTCTCTGGGGCCAACGTCCTGACTTTC. As protein: CASSLQGGLSGANVLTF. The entire variable domain, with the rest obtained from reference TRBV5-1 and TRBJ2-6, is as follows: KAGVTQTPRYLIKTRGQQVTLSCSPISGHRSVSWYQQTPGQGLQFLFEYFSETQRNKGNFPGRFSGRQFSNSRSEMNVSTLELGDSALYLCASSLQGGLSGANVLTFGAGSRLTVL.

This clone was picked up one time. The chain joins TRBV9 to TRBJ1-6; a weak D match, TRBD1 (6 bases). The CDR3 extends over 15 amino acids. Germline V gives CDR1 SGDLS, CDR2 YYNGEE. Trimming removed 4 bases at V and 3 bases at J, with 11 bases between. The CDR3 loop is CASSSPGHYNSPLHF. In nucleotides, the CDR3 is TGTGCCAGCAGCTCCCCGGGACACTATAATTCACCCCTCCACTTT.